Below are 13 T cell receptor beta chains sequenced from a single sample in a study of shared clonotypes between healthy human individuals. The table came from immunoSEQ multiplex PCR; TCRdb's copy has only in-frame clones and leaves some out. The repertoire holds over a million clones, with roughly 95% as singletons. The sample was naive CD4+ T cells sorted from blood. Stated subset: CD45RA+ positively selected. Receptors originate from a man younger than 45 in good health.

The chain is built from TRBV28 and TRBJ2-1; D might be TRBD2 (7 bases). There are 15 residues in the CDR3. Deletions cut 6 bases from V and 2 bases from J, with 14 bases between. Germline V CDR1 and CDR2: MDHEN, SYDVKM. The CDR3, as DNA: TGTGCCAGCAGCTCGGGGGGCGGGACCTACAATGAGCAGTTCTTC. Translating gives CASSSGGGTYNEQFF.

As to this clone: At one of its ends the junction is not consistent with the germline gene, which may arise from a read error. V gene TRBV5-1 combines with J gene TRBJ2-4, with a tentative D call TRBD2 (5 bases). The germline V gene has CDR1 SGHRS and CDR2 YFSETQ. The CDR3 totals 10 residues. The CDR3 DNA follows: TGCGCCAGCGAGGCCCCGGGATTAAGCTTC. Translating it yields CASEAPGLSF.

The genes are TRBV7-6 and TRBJ2-1; 10 nucleotides match TRBD2. The CDR3 is 14 residues long. CDR1 SGHVS and CDR2 FNYEAQ come from the germline V gene. J was trimmed by 10 bases and V by 6 bases; bases with no gene match: 9. The CDR3 sequence: CASSHSGRSREQFF. Written as DNA, the CDR3 is TGTGCCAGCAGTCATAGCGGGAGGTCAAGGGAGCAGTTCTTC.

The rearrangement links TRBV2 to TRBJ2-7, with 11 bases lining up with TRBD1. The CDR3 length is 13 residues. With 6 bases clipped from V and 5 bases from J, the junction kept 3 bases outside the gene matches. Germline V lookup: CDR1 SNHLY, CDR2 FYNNEI. CDR3 protein: CASSRDRGNEQYF. For the CDR3, the DNA is TGTGCCAGCAGCCGGGACAGGGGGAACGAGCAGTACTTC.

The J gene is TRBJ2-1, the V gene TRBV7-2; 8 positions agree with TRBD2. CDR3 length: 19 amino acids. With V trimmed by 2 bases and J by 8 bases, 20 bases remained unmatched. In germline, CDR1 is SGHTA, CDR2 FQGNSA. The CDR3 is CASSLRILKAGDGNHEQFF. The DNA of the CDR3 is TGTGCCAGCAGCTTACGCATCCTTAAAGCGGGAGACGGTAATCATGAGCAGTTCTTC. Looking up the rest from reference TRBV7-2 and TRBJ2-1 gives the full variable domain: GAGVSQSPSNKVTEKGKDVELRCDPISGHTALYWYRQSLGQGLEFLIYFQGNSAPDKSGLPSDRFSAERTGGSVSTLTIQRTQQEDSAVYLCASSLRILKAGDGNHEQFFGPGTRLTVL.

The chain links TRBV4-3 to TRBJ2-3, with 11 bases lining up with TRBD2. CDR1 is LGHNA, CDR2 YSLEER, per germline. The CDR3 is 16 residues long. With V trimmed by 4 bases and J by 7 bases, 10 bases remained unmatched. Here the CDR3 reads CASSLGGTSGLYTQYF. The CDR3 DNA reads TGCGCCAGCAGCCTTGGGGGGACTAGCGGCCTCTATACGCAGTATTTT.

The rearrangement links TRBV10-2 to TRBJ2-7; a possible D gene is TRBD2 (6 bases). There are 17 residues in the CDR3. V was trimmed by 7 bases and J by 6 bases, leaving 28 bases between them. Germline CDR1 WSHSY, CDR2 SAAADI. The CDR3 DNA sequence: TGCGCCAGCAATCCGGCGAAGGGTCGTCACTGGGGAGGCGAGCAGTACTTC. Translation gives CASNPAKGRHWGGEQYF.

The rearrangement links TRBV6-1 to TRBJ2-1, with 7 bases that match TRBD2. Losses at the gene ends were 6 bases for V and 4 bases for J; bases not matched to a gene: 3. The CDR3 consists of 13 residues. Germline CDR1 is MNHNS and CDR2 is SASEGT. DNA for the CDR3: TGTGCCAGCAGCGGGAGGCCGTACAATGAGCAGTTCTTC. Translation gives CASSGRPYNEQFF.

The chain combines TRBV7-8 with TRBJ2-1; 8 positions agree with TRBD2. Germline loops: CDR1 SGHVS, CDR2 FQNEAQ. The CDR3 contains 16 residues. V lost 1 base and J lost 5; bases outside the gene matches: 7. DNA for the CDR3: TGTGCCAGCAGCTTAGTCTGGCTAGCGGGCAACAATGAGCAGTTCTTC. This sequence encodes CASSLVWLAGNNEQFF.

This clone was recorded once. The rearrangement links TRBV14 to TRBJ2-1; D might be TRBD2 (5 bases). The V and J ends lost 0 bases and 8 bases respectively, with 11 bases between them. CDR3 length equals 14 residues. The germline V gene has CDR1 SGHDN and CDR2 FVKESK. The CDR3 spells CASSQDERVYEQFF. The CDR3 nucleotides read TGTGCCAGCAGCCAAGATGAGAGGGTTTATGAGCAGTTCTTC.

In this sample, this clone turned up once. The chain joins TRBV25-1 to TRBJ2-5, with 9 nucleotides matching TRBD1. The germline CDR1 and CDR2 sequences are MGHDK and SYGVNS. Trimming at V came to 7 bases and at J to 4 bases, leaving 13 bases not matched to a gene. This CDR3 is 16 amino acids long. The CDR3 reads CASMPDRGYNRETQYF. The CDR3 DNA is TGTGCCAGCATGCCCGACAGGGGGTACAACCGAGAGACCCAGTACTTC.

This clone was picked up one time. V gene TRBV9 combines with J gene TRBJ1-2; unclear D gene. Trimming took 0 bases from V and 0 from J, leaving 12 bases between them. Looked up from germline, CDR1 is SGDLS and CDR2 is YYNGEE. The CDR3 contains 16 residues. The DNA for the CDR3 is TGTGCCAGCAGCGTAGGTTTCCCTCAGACTAACTATGGCTACACCTTC. It translates to CASSVGFPQTNYGYTF.

Note on this clone: The identical CDR3 is also encoded by other nucleotide sequences in the sample. V usage is TRBV7-3 and J usage is TRBJ2-2; 8 bases map to TRBD2. V gave up 5 bases and J gave up 4 bases; unmatched junction bases: 6. Germline values: CDR1 SGHTA, CDR2 FQGTGA. This CDR3 is built from 15 residues. CDR3 residues: CASSLGLAGTGELFF. The CDR3 DNA is TGTGCCAGCAGCCTAGGACTAGCCGGCACCGGGGAGCTGTTTTTT.